This T cell receptor beta chain was identified in a study of spatial heterogeneity in lung cancer. Study overall: The correlation between TCR transcript counts in tumor regions and a T cell module score from matched bulk RNA-seq was strong.

Study outcomes and limitations: The number of expanded tumor alpha and beta chains correlated with mutation number. Estimates put coverage of tumor T cells about 7.4% for alpha and 13% for beta chains.

This clonotype is judged medium-sized. The target antigen is unknown. In TCRdb, the 5' RACE reads were re-called with MiXCR into one record per CDR3 protein. The data show 4,500 to 6,500 distinct CDR3 sequences, with 7.8% seen just once and approximately 17% held by the top ten. Time point specified: sample taken at primary tumor resection. Unsorted whole RNA samples from tumor, nontumor lung or frozen PBMC were sequenced. The germline CDR1 and CDR2 sequences are MNHNY and SVGAGI (reference sequence). The CDR3 extends over 16 amino acids. V trimming: 5 bases; J trimming: 4 bases; junction bases outside the gene matches: 9.

The sequence was collected from a female donor with early-stage non-small cell lung cancer. Sequenced material: lung tumor tissue, taken at surgery. The V call is TRBV6-6, the J call TRBJ2-1; 9 bases map to TRBD2. Here the CDR3 reads CASSDRLAGAYNEQFF. CDR3 coding DNA: TGTGCCAGCAGTGACCGTTTAGCGGGAGCTTACAATGAGCAGTTCTTC.